These 27 T cell receptor beta chains came from one sample sequenced in a study of T cell responses to AZD1222 COVID-19 vaccine. The method was immunoSEQ multiplex PCR; TCRdb's version includes in-frame clones alone and lacks a portion of them. The sample yields tens of thousands of clones, 88% seen once. Sequenced material: peripheral blood, taken on day 0 of MenACWY control vaccination. Receptors originate from an adult in good health.

This sequence joins TRBV7-9 and TRBJ1-2, with D possibly TRBD1 on 5 matching bases. Germline V CDR1 and CDR2: SEHNR, FQNEAQ (reference sequence). The V end was cut by 5 bases, the J end by 0 bases, with 16 bases between. This CDR3 has 16 residues. CDR3 amino acids: CASSPRPGPTNYGYTF. As DNA, the CDR3 is TGTGCCAGCAGCCCAAGGCCGGGACCAACTAACTATGGCTACACCTTC.

The chain joins TRBV30 to TRBJ2-7; D call uncertain. Trimming took off 3 bases at V and 3 bases at J, with 6 bases between the two ends. The CDR3 loop spans 11 amino acids. Germline V lookup: CDR1 GTSNPN, CDR2 SVGIG (reference sequence). CDR3 nucleotides: TGTGCCTGGAGCCTCAGCTACGAGCAGTACTTC. This translates into CAWSLSYEQYF.

The chain is built from TRBV30 and TRBJ2-1; D call uncertain. CDR1 is GTSNPN, CDR2 SVGIG, per germline (reference sequence). Trimming left V 0 bases short and J 9 bases short, with 6 bases between. This CDR3 is 11 amino acids long. CDR3 in DNA: TGTGCCTGGAGTGTGTACGGTGAGCAGTTCTTC. Protein product: CAWSVYGEQFF.

The rearrangement uses TRBV12-3 or TRBV12-4 and TRBJ1-1; D uncertain. This CDR3 comprises 13 residues. With 6 bases removed from V and 0 bases from J, the gap between germline ends came to 8 bases. This chain's CDR3 is CASSLTLNTEAFF. CDR3 DNA: TGTGCCAGCAGCCTGACCTTGAACACTGAAGCTTTCTTT.

The genes are TRBV2 and TRBJ2-5; D is ambiguous. The germline V gene has CDR1 SNHLY and CDR2 FYNNEI. The CDR3 runs to 13 residues. V shed 3 bases and J shed 5 bases, with 10 bases lying between them. CDR3 DNA sequence: TGTGCCAGCAGTGAGCAGAGCTACGAGACCCAGTACTTC. Translation gives CASSEQSYETQYF.

This clone was seen more than once but under ten times. The gene calls are TRBV3-1 (or the pseudogene TRBV3-2) and TRBJ1-3; D unresolved. The V end was cut by 0 bases, the J end by 0 bases, with 6 bases between. Germline-derived CDR1 and CDR2 are LGHDT and YNNKEL (reference sequence). The length of the CDR3 is 15 residues. The CDR3 is CASSQEADSGNTIYF. The CDR3, as DNA: TGTGCCAGCAGCCAAGAGGCAGACTCTGGAAACACCATATATTTT.

This clone was found once. V is TRBV18 and J is TRBJ2-1; TRBD1 matches at 8 bases. Germline V CDR1 and CDR2: KGHSH, LQKENI. This CDR3 comprises 15 residues. V lost 2 bases to trimming and J lost 6 bases; unmatched junction nucleotides: 6. The CDR3, as DNA: TGTGCCAGCTCACCAGAGACAGGGGCTAGCAATGAGCAGTTCTTC. It specifies CASSPETGASNEQFF.

The chain couples TRBV7-9 to TRBJ2-7; tentative D call: TRBD1 (6 bases). Trimming cost V 4 bases and J 2 bases, with 15 bases left between them. The CDR3 covers 15 residues. CDR1 and CDR2 from the germline V gene are SEHNR and FQNEAQ (reference sequence). CDR3 residues: CASSYPDSPPYEQYF. The CDR3 DNA sequence: TGTGCCAGCAGCTATCCGGACAGTCCCCCCTACGAGCAGTACTTC.

This clone was counted a single time. The gene calls are TRBV5-1 and TRBJ1-2, with D unclear. This CDR3 is 13 amino acids long. Germline CDR1 reads SGHRS; CDR2 reads YFSETQ. The germline V and J ends were trimmed by 5 bases and 4 bases, with 12 bases remaining between them. The CDR3 region is CASRGDLPYGYTF. The CDR3 nucleotides read TGCGCCAGCAGGGGTGATTTACCCTATGGCTACACCTTC.

The V call is TRBV30, the J call TRBJ2-7; D possibly corresponds to TRBD2 (5 bases). Trimming removed 0 bases from V and 0 bases from J, with 12 bases in between. The CDR3 is 15 residues long. Germline V CDR1 and CDR2: GTSNPN, SVGIG (reference sequence). The CDR3 region is CAWSVHRGSSYEQYF. As DNA, the CDR3 is TGTGCCTGGAGTGTCCATCGTGGGAGCTCCTACGAGCAGTACTTC.

This clone came up once. The chain links TRBV7-9 to TRBJ1-1; no definite D call. Between the trimmed V and J ends, which lost 10 bases and 3 bases, there was a span of 9 bases. CDR3 length equals 11 residues. Germline-derived CDR1 and CDR2 are SEHNR and FQNEAQ (reference sequence). The CDR3 DNA reads as TGTGCCACCCGCGCGGACACTGAAGCTTTCTTT. This sequence encodes CATRADTEAFF.

The V gene is TRBV19, the J gene TRBJ1-2; TRBD1 is a possible D gene (5 bases). Germline V gene lookup returns CDR1 LNHDA and CDR2 SQIVND (reference sequence). Trimming took 1 base from V and 6 from J, leaving 18 bases between them. This CDR3 is built from 16 residues. The CDR3 coding sequence is TGTGCCAGTAGTATAGCCCGGCGGGGGGGAAGAGATGGCTACACCTTC. Translating gives CASSIARRGGRDGYTF.

This clone has only one observation. The same CDR3 can be traced to other DNA sequences in this sample. This sequence joins TRBV28 and TRBJ1-1, with D unclear. Germline V gene data show CDR1 as MDHEN and CDR2 as SYDVKM. The V and J ends lost 3 bases and 5 bases respectively, with 7 bases between them. The CDR3 has 12 residues. CDR3 in amino acids: CASSLRGTEAFF. For the CDR3, the DNA is TGTGCCAGCAGTTTGAGAGGGACTGAAGCTTTCTTT.

V and J are TRBV19 and TRBJ2-1; D gene unclear. V was clipped by 5 bases and J by 0 bases, with 8 bases between them. CDR1 and CDR2 (germline): LNHDA, SQIVND (reference sequence). CDR3 size: 14 residues. The CDR3 sequence is CASSVKGSYNEQFF. CDR3 in DNA: TGTGCCAGTAGTGTAAAGGGCTCCTACAATGAGCAGTTCTTC.

This clone was observed once. The V call is TRBV2, the J call TRBJ2-3, with D unresolved. The V and J ends lost 3 bases and 6 bases respectively, with 13 bases between them. The germline V gene has CDR1 SNHLY and CDR2 FYNNEI. CDR3 length: 14 amino acids. The CDR3 sequence: CASSEGFTVDTQYF. CDR3 in DNA: TGTGCCAGCAGTGAGGGGTTTACGGTGGATACGCAGTATTTT.

V is TRBV4-3 and J is TRBJ1-4; the match to TRBD1 covers 10 bases. CDR1 and CDR2 from the germline V gene are LGHNA and YSLEER. The CDR3 runs 14 residues. Trimming at V came to 5 bases and at J to 7 bases, leaving 4 bases not matched to a gene. The CDR3 nucleotides are TGCGCCAGCAGCAGACAGGGGGCGAGTGAAAAACTGTTTTTT. Translated, it gives CASSRQGASEKLFF.

In this sample, this clone turned up once. The J gene is TRBJ2-3, the V gene TRBV25-1; 8 bases are a match to TRBD2. Per the germline V gene, CDR1 is MGHDK and CDR2 is SYGVNS. The V and J ends lost 4 bases and 3 bases, in that order; junction bases with no gene match: 12. CDR3 length: 17 residues. The DNA of the CDR3 is TGTGCCAGCAGTGCGACGAACTCCGGGAGGGCAACAGATACGCAGTATTTT. Translated: CASSATNSGRATDTQYF.

This clone was seen once. The chain recombines TRBV7-2 with TRBJ2-1, with TRBD2 matching over 7 bases. The J segment lost 10 bases and the V segment lost 4 bases, leaving 10 bases of the junction unmatched. This CDR3 is built from 14 residues. Germline V gene data show CDR1 as SGHTA and CDR2 as FQGNSA. As DNA, the CDR3 is TGTGCCAGCAGCTCACAGAGGACTAGTCTAGAGCAGTTCTTC. Translating it yields CASSSQRTSLEQFF.

The genes are TRBV7-9 and TRBJ1-1; 7 positions agree with TRBD1. V dropped 5 bases and J dropped 4; count of bases not matched to a gene: 4. The germline V gene encodes CDR1 SEHNR and CDR2 FQNEAQ (reference sequence). This CDR3 is built from 13 residues. In DNA, the CDR3 is TGTGCCAGCAGCCCAGGGGGTCCCACTGAAGCTTTCTTT. Residues: CASSPGGPTEAFF.

The chain links TRBV18 to TRBJ2-3; D gene ambiguous. This CDR3 spans 13 amino acids. Trimming took off 3 bases at V and 3 bases at J, with 7 bases between the two ends. Germline CDR1 is KGHSH and CDR2 is LQKENI. The CDR3 region is CASSPDLTDTQYF. CDR3 in DNA: TGTGCCAGCTCACCCGACCTGACAGATACGCAGTATTTT.

Comments on this clone: Other DNA sequences from this sample encode an identical CDR3 as well. The chain is built from TRBV27 and TRBJ1-2; D gene uncertain. V was trimmed by 3 bases and J by 0 bases, leaving 5 bases between them. The germline V gene has CDR1 MNHEY and CDR2 SMNVEV (reference sequence). The CDR3 has 13 residues. The CDR3 region is CASSFTANYGYTF. CDR3 bases: TGTGCCAGCAGTTTCACAGCTAACTATGGCTACACCTTC.

This chain connects TRBV30 to TRBJ2-2; D not certain. CDR1 is GTSNPN and CDR2 is SVGIG in the germline V gene (reference sequence). CDR3 size: 11 residues. The V end was cut by 1 base, the J end by 7 bases, with 4 bases between. This CDR3 reads CAWSGRGELFF. DNA of the CDR3: TGTGCCTGGAGTGGACGCGGGGAGCTGTTTTTT.

This clone was detected only a few times. This sequence joins TRBV13 and TRBJ1-6; D unclear. CDR3 length: 16 residues. Germline assignment: CDR1 PRHDT and CDR2 FYEKMQ (reference sequence). V lost 4 bases, J lost 8 bases, and 18 bases lay in between. The CDR3 reads CASSSPGPRGDSPLHF. In DNA, the CDR3 is TGTGCCAGCAGCTCGCCCGGGCCACGAGGAGATTCACCCCTCCACTTT.

The J gene is TRBJ2-1, the V gene TRBV9; the D gene could be TRBD1 or TRBD2 (6 bases each). The CDR3 consists of 14 residues. V lost 0 bases and J 9 bases, leaving 13 bases between the germline ends. CDR1 and CDR2 from the germline V gene are SGDLS and YYNGEE. The CDR3 is CASSVVPGGGEQFF. The DNA of the CDR3 is TGTGCCAGCAGCGTAGTTCCCGGGGGCGGTGAGCAGTTCTTC.

The chain employs TRBV30 and TRBJ1-1, with 9 bases matching TRBD1. CDR3 length equals 17 residues. The ends lost 2 bases at V and 0 bases at J; junction bases unmatched: 10. Germline V gene lookup returns CDR1 GTSNPN and CDR2 SVGIG (reference sequence). DNA of the CDR3: TGTGCCTGGAGTTGGCCGGGACAGGGAAACTTGAACACTGAAGCTTTCTTT. Translation: CAWSWPGQGNLNTEAFF.

This clone was seen just once. This chain uses TRBV5-1 with TRBJ1-1; the match to TRBD1 covers 9 bases. This CDR3 has 13 amino acids. Germline values: CDR1 SGHRS, CDR2 YFSETQ. Trimming cost V 4 bases and J 10 bases; bases outside gene matches: 8. The CDR3 spells CASSTSGTGPAFF. DNA for the CDR3: TGCGCCAGCAGCACCTCCGGGACAGGGCCAGCTTTCTTT.

The genes are TRBV6-2 or TRBV6-3 and TRBJ1-5; D not certain. The V end was cut by 6 bases, the J end by 8 bases, with 14 bases between. From germline, CDR1 is MNHEY and CDR2 SVGEGT. This CDR3 is 13 amino acids long. CDR3 in amino acids: CASRYRLYEPQHF. In DNA form, the CDR3 reads TGTGCCAGCAGATACCGGCTCTACGAGCCCCAGCATTTT.